This T cell receptor (beta chain) was captured by sequencing in a study of T cells in Graves' hyperthyroidism and ophthalmopathy. Study-level information: The blood sample was taken at first diagnosis, before treatment began.

This clonotype occurred many times. Hyperthyroidism in the patients, aged 18 to 65, was newly diagnosed and under 2 months in duration. TCR beta CDR3 region amplification was performed from RNA transcripts. An initial round of RT-PCR targeting the TCR CDR3 relied on the HTBI primer set. TCRdb re-called the multiplex PCR reads with MiXCR, one entry per CDR3 protein. In the table there are about 620,000 distinct CDR3 sequences, around 15% of which are singletons. The length of the CDR3 is 14 residues. From germline, CDR1 is SGHAT and CDR2 FQNNGV. V lost 0 bases, J lost 5 bases, and 11 bases lay in between.

The chain couples TRBV11-2 to TRBJ2-7; D not resolved. This receptor was taken from a woman aged 25 to 39 with Graves' hyperthyroidism. Sequenced input: blood. This CDR3 is CASSLDIRGDEQYF. The CDR3 DNA follows: TGTGCCAGCAGCTTAGATATCCGCGGAGACGAGCAGTACTTC.